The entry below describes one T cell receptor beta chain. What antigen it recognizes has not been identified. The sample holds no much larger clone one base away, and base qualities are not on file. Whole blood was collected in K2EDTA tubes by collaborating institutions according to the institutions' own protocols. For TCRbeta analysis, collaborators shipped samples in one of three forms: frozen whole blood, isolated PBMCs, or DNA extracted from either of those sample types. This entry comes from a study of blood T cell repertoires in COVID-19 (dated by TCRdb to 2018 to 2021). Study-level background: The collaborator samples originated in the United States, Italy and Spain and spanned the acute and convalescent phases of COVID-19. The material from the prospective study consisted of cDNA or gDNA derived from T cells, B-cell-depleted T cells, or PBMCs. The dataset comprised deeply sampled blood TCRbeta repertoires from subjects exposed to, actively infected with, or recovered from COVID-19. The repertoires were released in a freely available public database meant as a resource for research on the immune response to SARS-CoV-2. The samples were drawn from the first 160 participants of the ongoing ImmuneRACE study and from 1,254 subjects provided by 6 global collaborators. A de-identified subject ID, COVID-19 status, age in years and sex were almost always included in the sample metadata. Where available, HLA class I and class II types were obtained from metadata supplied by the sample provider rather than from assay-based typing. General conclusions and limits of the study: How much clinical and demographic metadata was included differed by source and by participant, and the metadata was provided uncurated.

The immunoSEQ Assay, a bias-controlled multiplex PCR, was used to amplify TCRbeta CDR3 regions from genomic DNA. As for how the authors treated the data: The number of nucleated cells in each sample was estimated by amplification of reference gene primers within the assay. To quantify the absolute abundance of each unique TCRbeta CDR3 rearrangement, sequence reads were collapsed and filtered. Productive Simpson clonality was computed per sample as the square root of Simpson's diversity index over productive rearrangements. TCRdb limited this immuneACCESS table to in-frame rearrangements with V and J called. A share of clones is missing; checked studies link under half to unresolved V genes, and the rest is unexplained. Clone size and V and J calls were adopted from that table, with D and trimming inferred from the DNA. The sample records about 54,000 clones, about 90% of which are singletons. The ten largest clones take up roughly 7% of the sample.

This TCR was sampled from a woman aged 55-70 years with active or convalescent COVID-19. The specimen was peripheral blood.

Here is the DNA: TGTGCCAGCAGCGGACCCGGGAATTTAAACACTGAAGCTTTCTTT. It translates to CASSGPGNLNTEAFF. Here the chain combines TRBV9 and TRBJ1-1; too little of a D gene remains to name it. The CDR3 goes from the cysteine to the phenylalanine over 15 residues. The CDR3 DNA has 45 bases and is translated from base 1. Via the germline V gene, CDR1 is SGDLS and CDR2 YYNGEE. Trimming takes 3 bases from V and 2 bases from J, and the germline ends sit 14 bases apart.